These T cell receptor beta chains were read from a single sample in a study of early T cells in non-severe SARS-CoV-2 infection. Via MiXCR, TCRdb re-called the 5' RACE reads, giving one row per CDR3 protein. This sample has 20,000 to 25,000 distinct CDR3 sequences, with 5.3% found just once. Sequenced material: whole blood. The receptors come from an adult who was a healthcare worker with PCR-confirmed SARS-CoV-2 infection or an uninfected control (not recorded which). CDR3s include the opening cysteine and the closing phenylalanine or tryptophan. D genes are given only for firm matches. Part of the rows lack a size; the others show once, few, many or a class for expanded clones.

abundance | j_gene | d_gene | v_gene | CDR3aa | CDR3nt
many | TRBJ2-3 | TRBD2 | TRBV20-1 | CSASTSGITDTQYF | TGCAGTGCGTCGACTAGCGGTATCACAGATACGCAGTATTTT
. | TRBJ1-5 | . | TRBV20-1 | CSAPQGKGDQPQHF | TGCAGTGCCCCACAGGGTAAGGGGGATCAGCCCCAGCATTTT
few | TRBJ1-6 | . | TRBV19 | CASSMGQGNSPLHF | TGTGCCAGTAGTATGGGTCAGGGGAATTCACCCCTCCACTTT
. | TRBJ2-7 | TRBD2 | TRBV6-2/TRBV6-3 | CASSYALADYEQYF | TGTGCCAGCAGTTACGCCCTAGCGGATTACGAGCAGTACTTC
many | TRBJ2-4 | . | TRBV7-2 | CASSSDVLNIQYF | TGTGCCAGCAGCTCGGACGTCTTAAACATTCAGTACTTC
many | TRBJ2-2 | TRBD2 | TRBV29-1 | CSVAAGENTGELFF | TGCAGCGTTGCCGCGGGGGAGAACACCGGGGAGCTGTTTTTT
medium-sized | TRBJ2-3 | TRBD1 | TRBV20-1 | CSARTGGTDTQYF | TGCAGTGCTAGGACAGGGGGCACAGATACGCAGTATTTT
few | TRBJ2-1 | . | TRBV27 | CASSPSETDEQFF | TGTGCCAGCAGCCCTAGTGAAACAGATGAGCAGTTCTTC
few | TRBJ2-1 | . | TRBV12-3/TRBV12-4 | CASSFRGAHEQFF | TGTGCCAGCAGTTTTAGGGGGGCCCATGAGCAGTTCTTC
. | TRBJ2-1 | TRBD2 | TRBV19 | CASSWTSETYNEQFF | TGTGCCAGTAGTTGGACTAGCGAAACCTACAATGAGCAGTTCTTC
. | TRBJ2-2 | . | TRBV6-2/TRBV6-3 | CASSYSTDSPGELFF | TGTGCCAGCAGTTACTCGACCGACAGCCCCGGGGAGCTGTTTTTT
. | TRBJ2-1 | . | TRBV11-2 | CASSPKIAVVGEQFF | TGTGCCAGCAGCCCCAAGATAGCGGTCGTAGGTGAGCAGTTCTTC
. | TRBJ1-1 | . | TRBV4-2 | CASSQKNSMNTEAFF | TGTGCCAGCAGCCAAAAGAACAGTATGAACACTGAAGCTTTCTTT
many | TRBJ2-3 | TRBD1 | TRBV2 | CASSEGTGTQYF | TGTGCCAGCAGTGAAGGGACAGGGACGCAGTATTTT
. | TRBJ1-5 | . | TRBV5-1 | CASSLAGRANQPQHF | TGCGCCAGCAGCTTGGCGGGGAGGGCCAATCAGCCCCAGCATTTT
many | TRBJ2-1 | TRBD2 | TRBV29-1 | CSVEDSSSGSSYNEQFF | TGCAGCGTTGAAGATTCTTCTAGCGGAAGCTCCTACAATGAGCAGTTCTTC
many | TRBJ2-6 | . | TRBV18 | CASTTVSNLVMSGANVLTF | TGTGCCAGCACCACCGTTTCGAATTTGGTAATGTCTGGGGCCAACGTCCTGACTTTC
. | TRBJ1-6 | . | TRBV7-2 | CASSLLTGHKNSPLHF | TGTGCCAGCAGCTTGCTTACGGGACACAAGAATTCACCCCTCCACTTT
many | TRBJ2-3 | TRBD2 | TRBV6-5 | CASSRTSTSDTQYF | TGTGCCAGCAGTCGGACTAGCACGTCAGATACGCAGTATTTT
few | TRBJ2-1 | . | TRBV29-1 | CSVDLSGRYNEQFF | TGCAGCGTTGACCTTAGCGGCCGCTACAATGAGCAGTTCTTC